The source of this T cell receptor beta chain is a study of vaccination and CD4 T cells after COVID-19. Study conclusions and caveats: Spike mono-reactivity was found in 304 of 307 vaccine-specific clones from convalescent patients. Of the reactive clones in convalescent patients, a median about 90% showed up only post-vaccination.

As to this clonotype: Its cognate antigen is unknown.

The treatment is: roughly 10-day PBMC culture with coronavirus spike peptide pools or control peptides (ViraFEST assay). Deletions cut 6 bases from V and 6 bases from J, with 8 bases between. CDR3 length equals 11 residues. Sequencing of DNA taken from cultured CD4+ T cells relied on the Oncomine TCR Beta short-read assay. Genomic DNA was drawn out of CD4+ T cells grown in culture. Each CDR3 protein is one row after TCRdb ran MiXCR on the PCR reads. The data show about 3,500 distinct CDR3 sequences, around 32% seen once. This TCR was recovered from a human donor who had recovered from COVID-19. Sequencing was done on a sample of CD4+ T cells from blood, cultured in vitro. V usage is TRBV12-3 or TRBV12-4 and J usage is TRBJ2-5; D is perhaps TRBD2 (5 bases). CDR3 protein: CASRRGQTQYF. DNA for the CDR3: TGTGCCAGCAGACGCGGGCAGACCCAGTACTTC.